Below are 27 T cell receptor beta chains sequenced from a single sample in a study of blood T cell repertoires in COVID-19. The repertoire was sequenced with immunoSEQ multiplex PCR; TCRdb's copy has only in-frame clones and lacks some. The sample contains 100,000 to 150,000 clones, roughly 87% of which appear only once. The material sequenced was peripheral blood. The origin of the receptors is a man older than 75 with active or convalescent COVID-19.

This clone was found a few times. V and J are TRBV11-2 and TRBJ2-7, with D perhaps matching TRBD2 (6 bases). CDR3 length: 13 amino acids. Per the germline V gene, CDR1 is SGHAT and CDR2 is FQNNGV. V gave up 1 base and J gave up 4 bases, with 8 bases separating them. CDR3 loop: CASSLAGRYEQYF. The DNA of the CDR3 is TGTGCCAGCAGCTTAGCGGGGAGGTACGAGCAGTACTTC.

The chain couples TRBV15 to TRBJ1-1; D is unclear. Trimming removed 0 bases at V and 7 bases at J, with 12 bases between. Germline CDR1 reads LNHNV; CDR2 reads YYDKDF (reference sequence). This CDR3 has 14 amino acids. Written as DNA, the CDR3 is TGTGCCACCAGCAGAGAGATGATGGGCTTTGAAGCTTTCTTT. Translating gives CATSREMMGFEAFF.

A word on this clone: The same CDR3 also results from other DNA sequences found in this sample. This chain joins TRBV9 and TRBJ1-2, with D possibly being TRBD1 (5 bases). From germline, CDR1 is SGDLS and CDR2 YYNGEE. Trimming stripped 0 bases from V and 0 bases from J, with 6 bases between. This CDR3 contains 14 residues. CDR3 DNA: TGTGCCAGCAGCGTAGAGACAGCTAACTATGGCTACACCTTC. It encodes CASSVETANYGYTF.

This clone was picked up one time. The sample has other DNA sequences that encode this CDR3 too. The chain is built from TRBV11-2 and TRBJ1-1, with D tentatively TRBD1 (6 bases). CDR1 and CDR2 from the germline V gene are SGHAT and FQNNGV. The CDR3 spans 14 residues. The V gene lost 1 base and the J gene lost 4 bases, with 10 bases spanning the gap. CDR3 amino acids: CASSLGQGSTEAFF. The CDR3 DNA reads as TGTGCCAGCAGCTTAGGGCAGGGGAGCACTGAAGCTTTCTTT.

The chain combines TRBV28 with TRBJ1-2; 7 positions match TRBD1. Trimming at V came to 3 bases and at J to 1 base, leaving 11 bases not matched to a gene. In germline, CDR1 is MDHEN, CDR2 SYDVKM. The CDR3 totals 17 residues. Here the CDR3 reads CASSLWGETGINYGYTF. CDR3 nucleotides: TGTGCCAGCAGTTTGTGGGGTGAGACAGGGATTAACTATGGCTACACCTTC.

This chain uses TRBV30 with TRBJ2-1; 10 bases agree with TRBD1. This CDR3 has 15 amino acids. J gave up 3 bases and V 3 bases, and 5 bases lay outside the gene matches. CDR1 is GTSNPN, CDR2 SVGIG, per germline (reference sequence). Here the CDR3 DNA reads TGTGCCTGGAGCCGACAGGGGGCTGGCTACAATGAGCAGTTCTTC. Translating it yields CAWSRQGAGYNEQFF.

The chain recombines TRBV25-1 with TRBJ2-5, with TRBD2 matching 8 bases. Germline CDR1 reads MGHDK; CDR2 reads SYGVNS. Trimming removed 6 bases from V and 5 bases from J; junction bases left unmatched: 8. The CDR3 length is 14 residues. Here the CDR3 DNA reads TGTGCCAGCAGCCGAGCGGGGGTGAGGGAGACCCAGTACTTC. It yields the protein CASSRAGVRETQYF.

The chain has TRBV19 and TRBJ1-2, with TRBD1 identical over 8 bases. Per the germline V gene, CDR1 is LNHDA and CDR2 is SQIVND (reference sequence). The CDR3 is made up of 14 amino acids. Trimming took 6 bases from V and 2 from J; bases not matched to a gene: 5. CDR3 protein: CASSRQGINYGYTF. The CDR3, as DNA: TGTGCCAGTAGCCGACAGGGGATAAACTATGGCTACACCTTC.

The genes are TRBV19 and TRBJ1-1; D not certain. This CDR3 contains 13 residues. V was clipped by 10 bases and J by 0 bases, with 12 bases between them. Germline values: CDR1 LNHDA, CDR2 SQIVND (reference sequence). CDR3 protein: CATKTVMNTEAFF. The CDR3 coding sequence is TGTGCCACTAAAACAGTGATGAACACTGAAGCTTTCTTT.

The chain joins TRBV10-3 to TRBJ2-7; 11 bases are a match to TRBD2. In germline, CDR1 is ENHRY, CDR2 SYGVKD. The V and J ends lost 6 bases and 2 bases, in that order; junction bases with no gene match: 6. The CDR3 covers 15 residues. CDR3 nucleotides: TGTGCCATCAGGCTGGGACTAGCGGAAACCTACGAGCAGTACTTC. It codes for CAIRLGLAETYEQYF.

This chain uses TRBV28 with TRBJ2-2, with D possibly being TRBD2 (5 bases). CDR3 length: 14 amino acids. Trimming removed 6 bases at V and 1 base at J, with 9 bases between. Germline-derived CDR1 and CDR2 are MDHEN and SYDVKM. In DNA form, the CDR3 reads TGTGCCAGCAGGGACGGGATGAACACCGGGGAGCTGTTTTTT. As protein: CASRDGMNTGELFF.

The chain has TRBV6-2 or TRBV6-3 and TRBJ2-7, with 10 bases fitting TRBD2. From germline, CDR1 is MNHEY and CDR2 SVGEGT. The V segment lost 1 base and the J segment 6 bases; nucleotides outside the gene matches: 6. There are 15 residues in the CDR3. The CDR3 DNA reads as TGTGCCAGCAGTTACTTTACCAGCGGGGGGGCCGAGCAGTACTTC. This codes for CASSYFTSGGAEQYF.

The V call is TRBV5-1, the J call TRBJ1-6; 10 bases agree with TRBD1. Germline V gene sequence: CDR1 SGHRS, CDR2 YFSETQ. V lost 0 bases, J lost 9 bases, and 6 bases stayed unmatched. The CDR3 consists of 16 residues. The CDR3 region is CASSLGQGAGGSPLHF. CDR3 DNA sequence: TGCGCCAGCAGCTTGGGACAGGGGGCAGGGGGTTCACCCCTCCACTTT.

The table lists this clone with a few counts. In DNA form, the CDR3 reads TGTGCCACCAGTGATTTAGACGAGGGTACGCAGTATTTT. It specifies CATSDLDEGTQYF. The gene calls are TRBV24-1 and TRBJ2-3, with TRBD2 as a possible D gene (5 bases). Trimming removed 1 base from V and 8 bases from J, with 9 bases in between. Looked up from germline, CDR1 is KGHDR and CDR2 is SFDVKD. This CDR3 spans 13 amino acids.

The chain's CDR3 is CASSYLIGGLETQYF. The CDR3 DNA reads as TGTGCCAGCAGTTACCTTATAGGGGGCTTAGAGACCCAGTACTTC. V and J are TRBV6-5 and TRBJ2-5, with 7 bases fitting TRBD1. Germline-derived CDR1 and CDR2 are MNHEY and SVGAGI. V shed 2 bases, J shed 4 bases, and the junction held 7 bases outside the gene matches. The CDR3 extends over 15 amino acids.

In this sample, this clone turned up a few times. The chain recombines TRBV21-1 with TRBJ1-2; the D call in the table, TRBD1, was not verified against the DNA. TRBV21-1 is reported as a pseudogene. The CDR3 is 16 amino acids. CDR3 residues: CASSKARQGANYGYTF. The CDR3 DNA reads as TGTGCCAGCAGCAAAGCCAGACAGGGGGCTAACTATGGCTACACCTTC.

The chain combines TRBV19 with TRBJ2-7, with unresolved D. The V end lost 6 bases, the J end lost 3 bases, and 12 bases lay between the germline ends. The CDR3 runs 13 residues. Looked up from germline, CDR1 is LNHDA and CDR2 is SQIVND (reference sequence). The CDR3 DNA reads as TGTGCCAGTAGCAGTGACATTATCTACGAGCAGTACTTC. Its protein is CASSSDIIYEQYF.

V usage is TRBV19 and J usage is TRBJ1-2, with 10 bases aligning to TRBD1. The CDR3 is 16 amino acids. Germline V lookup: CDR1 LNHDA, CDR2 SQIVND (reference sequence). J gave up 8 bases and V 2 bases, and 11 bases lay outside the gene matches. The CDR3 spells CASSIPGQGSWGGYTF. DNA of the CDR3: TGTGCCAGTAGTATACCGGGACAGGGGAGCTGGGGAGGCTACACCTTC. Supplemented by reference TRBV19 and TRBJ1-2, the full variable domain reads DGGITQSPKYLFRKEGQNVTLSCEQNLNHDAMYWYRQDPGQGLRLIYYSQIVNDFQKGDIAEGYSVSREKKESFPLTVTSAQKNPTAFYLCASSIPGQGSWGGYTFGSGTRLTVV.

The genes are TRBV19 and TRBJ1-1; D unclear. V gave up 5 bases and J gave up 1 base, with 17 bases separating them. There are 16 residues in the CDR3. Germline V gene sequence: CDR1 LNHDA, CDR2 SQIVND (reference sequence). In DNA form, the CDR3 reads TGTGCCAGTAGTCTCGTCCTTCCTTCACAGAACACTGAAGCTTTCTTT. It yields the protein CASSLVLPSQNTEAFF.

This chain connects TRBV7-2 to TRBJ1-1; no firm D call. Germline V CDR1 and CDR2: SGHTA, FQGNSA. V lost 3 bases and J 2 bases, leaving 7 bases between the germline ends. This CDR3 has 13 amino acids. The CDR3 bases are TGTGCCAGCAGCTTCACAGCTAACACTGAAGCTTTCTTT. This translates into CASSFTANTEAFF.

CDR3 residues: CAFLEPASFNEQFF. CDR3 sequence (DNA): TGTGCCTTTCTGGAGCCAGCAAGCTTTAATGAGCAGTTCTTC. The chain combines TRBV7-9 with TRBJ2-1; D remains ambiguous. Germline V gene sequence: CDR1 SEHNR, CDR2 FQNEAQ (reference sequence). The CDR3 extends over 14 amino acids. V lost 11 bases to trimming and J lost 7 bases, with 21 bases between them.

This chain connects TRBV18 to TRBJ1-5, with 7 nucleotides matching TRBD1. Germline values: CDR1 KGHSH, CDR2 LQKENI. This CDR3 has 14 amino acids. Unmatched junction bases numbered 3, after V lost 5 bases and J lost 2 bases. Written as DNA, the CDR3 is TGTGCCAGCTCAGAAACAGGGGGCAATCAGCCCCAGCATTTT. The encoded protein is CASSETGGNQPQHF.

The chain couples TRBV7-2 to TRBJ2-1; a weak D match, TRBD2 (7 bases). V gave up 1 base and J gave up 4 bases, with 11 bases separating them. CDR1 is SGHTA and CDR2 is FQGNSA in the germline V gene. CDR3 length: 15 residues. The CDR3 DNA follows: TGTGCCAGCAGCTTAGACGGGGGGCTGTACAATGAGCAGTTCTTC. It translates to CASSLDGGLYNEQFF. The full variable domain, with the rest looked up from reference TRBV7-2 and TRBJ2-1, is GAGVSQSPSNKVTEKGKDVELRCDPISGHTALYWYRQSLGQGLEFLIYFQGNSAPDKSGLPSDRFSAERTGGSVSTLTIQRTQQEDSAVYLCASSLDGGLYNEQFFGPGTRLTVL.

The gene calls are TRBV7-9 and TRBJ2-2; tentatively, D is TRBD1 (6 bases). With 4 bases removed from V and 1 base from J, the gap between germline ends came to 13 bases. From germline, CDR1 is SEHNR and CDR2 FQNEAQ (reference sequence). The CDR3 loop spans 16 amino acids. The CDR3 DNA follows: TGTGCCAGCAGCTCTCGATGGGGGCGGAACACCGGGGAGCTGTTTTTT. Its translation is CASSSRWGRNTGELFF.

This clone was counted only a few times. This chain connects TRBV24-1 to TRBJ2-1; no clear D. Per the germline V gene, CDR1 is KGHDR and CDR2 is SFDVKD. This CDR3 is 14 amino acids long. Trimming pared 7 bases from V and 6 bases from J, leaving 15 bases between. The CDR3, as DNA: TGTGCCACCAGCCGGAGAGGTCGACGCAATGAGCAGTTCTTC. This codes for CATSRRGRRNEQFF.

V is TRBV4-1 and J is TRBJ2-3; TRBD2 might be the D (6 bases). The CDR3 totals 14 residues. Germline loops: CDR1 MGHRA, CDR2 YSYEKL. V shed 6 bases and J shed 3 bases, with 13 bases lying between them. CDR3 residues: CASRRLVGTDTQYF. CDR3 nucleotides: TGCGCCAGCAGGCGACTAGTCGGGACAGATACGCAGTATTTT.

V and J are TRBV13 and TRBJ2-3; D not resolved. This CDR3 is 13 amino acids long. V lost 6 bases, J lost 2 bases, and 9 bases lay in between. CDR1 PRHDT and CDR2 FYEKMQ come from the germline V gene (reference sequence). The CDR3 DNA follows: TGTGCCAGCAGACCCTTGGCCACAGATACGCAGTATTTT. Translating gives CASRPLATDTQYF.